Each of the 21 T cell receptor beta chains below was sequenced from the same sample in a study of cytomegalovirus exposure and HLA in healthy donors. Sequencing was performed with immunoSEQ multiplex PCR; in TCRdb, only in-frame clones are kept and a portion is missing. Of almost 200,000 clones in the sample, 81% were seen once. The sample consisted of PBMCs. The receptor source for this set is a woman aged 25 to 39 in good health and CMV-seronegative.

The J gene is TRBJ1-2, the V gene TRBV7-9; D is possibly TRBD1 (6 bases). Trimming stripped 5 bases from V and 5 bases from J, with 24 bases between. CDR3 size: 17 residues. Germline assignment: CDR1 SEHNR and CDR2 FQNEAQ (reference sequence). In DNA form, the CDR3 reads TGTGCCAGCAGCCGCTCCGATCAGGGGAGGCGGGGGTATGGCTACACCTTC. This translates into CASSRSDQGRRGYGYTF.

This clone was picked up many times. The gene calls are TRBV29-1 and TRBJ1-1; D call uncertain. Germline CDR1 reads SQVTM; CDR2 reads ANQGSEA. V lost 4 bases to trimming and J lost 6 bases, with 12 bases between them. The length of the CDR3 is 12 residues. CDR3 loop: CSVAFYRAEAFF. The DNA of the CDR3 is TGCAGCGTTGCATTTTATAGAGCTGAAGCTTTCTTT. The full variable domain, with the rest looked up from reference TRBV29-1 and TRBJ1-1, is SAVISQKPSRDICQRGTSLTIQCQVDSQVTMMFWYRQQPGQSLTLIATANQGSEATYESGFVIDKFPISRPNLTFSTLTVSNMSPEDSSIYLCSVAFYRAEAFFGQGTRLTVV.

This clone was detected once. V is TRBV10-1 and J is TRBJ1-1; tentative D call: TRBD1 (5 bases). The V and J ends lost 7 bases and 0 bases respectively, with 9 bases between them. The CDR3 has 13 amino acids. CDR1 and CDR2 from the germline V gene are WNHNN and SYGVQD (reference sequence). The CDR3 loop reads CASKRTLNTEAFF. Here the CDR3 DNA reads TGCGCCAGCAAAAGGACACTGAACACTGAAGCTTTCTTT.

The J gene is TRBJ1-6, the V gene TRBV7-3; D ambiguous. The CDR3 loop spans 12 amino acids. V lost 5 bases, J lost 10 bases, and 9 bases lay in between. Germline lookup yields CDR1 SGHTA and CDR2 FQGTGA. This chain's CDR3 is CASSKPPSPLHF. Here the CDR3 DNA reads TGTGCCAGCAGCAAGCCCCCCTCACCCCTCCACTTT.

V is TRBV5-1 and J is TRBJ1-1, with TRBD1 as a possible D gene (5 bases). The ends were cut back, 4 bases at V and 2 bases at J, with 18 bases in the middle. The CDR3 extends over 16 amino acids. Germline V lookup: CDR1 SGHRS, CDR2 YFSETQ. CDR3 residues: CASSMTAGGPNTEAFF. CDR3 in DNA: TGCGCCAGCAGCATGACAGCCGGGGGACCCAACACTGAAGCTTTCTTT. Complete variable domain (other parts from reference TRBV5-1 and TRBJ1-1): KAGVTQTPRYLIKTRGQQVTLSCSPISGHRSVSWYQQTPGQGLQFLFEYFSETQRNKGNFPGRFSGRQFSNSRSEMNVSTLELGDSALYLCASSMTAGGPNTEAFFGQGTRLTVV.

Details on this clone: The junction departs from germline at one end; a sequencing error may be responsible. The chain has TRBV4-1 and TRBJ1-2; maybe TRBD1 (5 bases). The CDR3 extends over 14 amino acids. CDR1 and CDR2 (germline): MGHRA, YSYEKL. The CDR3 loop reads CASSQGWGDYGYTF. The CDR3 DNA reads as TGCGCCAGCAGTCAAGGGTGGGGCGACTATGGCTACACCTTC.

The CDR3 region has the DNA TGCAGTGCCGAGAGGTACGAGCAGTACTTC. This gives the protein CSAERYEQYF. The chain employs TRBV20-1 and TRBJ2-7; D is undetermined. V was trimmed by 6 bases and J by 4 bases, leaving 7 bases between them. Germline loops: CDR1 DFQATT, CDR2 SNEGSKA (reference sequence). The CDR3 length is 10 residues.

The rearrangement joins TRBV5-6 to TRBJ2-7; 10 nucleotides match TRBD2. The CDR3 extends over 15 amino acids. The V and J ends lost 3 bases and 0 bases, in that order; junction bases with no gene match: 3. Germline V gene sequence: CDR1 SGHDT, CDR2 YYEEEE. CDR3 sequence reads: CASSWRLAGSYEQYF. CDR3 bases: TGTGCCAGCAGCTGGAGACTAGCGGGCTCCTACGAGCAGTACTTC.

The J gene is TRBJ2-6, the V gene TRBV29-1; 8 nucleotides match TRBD1. The CDR3 is made up of 15 amino acids. With 6 bases clipped from V and 0 bases from J, the junction kept 4 bases outside the gene matches. From germline, CDR1 is SQVTM and CDR2 ANQGSEA. The CDR3 protein is CSVGQVGSGANVLTF. For the CDR3, the DNA is TGCAGCGTGGGACAGGTCGGCTCTGGGGCCAACGTCCTGACTTTC.

The chain carries TRBV27 and TRBJ1-3, with TRBD1 matching over 7 bases. The CDR3 consists of 15 residues. The J segment lost 3 bases and the V segment lost 5 bases, leaving 7 bases of the junction unmatched. Looked up from germline, CDR1 is MNHEY and CDR2 is SMNVEV (reference sequence). CDR3 DNA: TGTGCCAGCAGTCTCAGGGGGTCGGGTGGAAACACCATATATTTT. Translation: CASSLRGSGGNTIYF.

Remarks on this clone: Other DNA variants within this sample encode the same CDR3. V gene TRBV6-5 combines with J gene TRBJ2-7, with 8 bases aligning to TRBD1. Germline trimming cut 4 bases from V and 2 bases from J; bases unmatched to any gene: 7. The CDR3 loop spans 15 amino acids. Germline V CDR1 and CDR2: MNHEY, SVGAGI. CDR3 nucleotides: TGTGCCAGCAGTTCTCCGGGACAGGCAACCTACGAGCAGTACTTC. Residues: CASSSPGQATYEQYF.

The J gene is TRBJ2-3, the V gene TRBV7-9; D is uncertain. The CDR3 runs to 16 residues. Germline CDR1 SEHNR, CDR2 FQNEAQ (reference sequence). V lost 5 bases and J lost 5, with 20 bases in between. The CDR3 here is CASSLGHVPAGDTQYF. Written as DNA, the CDR3 is TGTGCCAGCAGCCTTGGGCATGTCCCGGCCGGAGATACGCAGTATTTT. Looking up the rest from reference TRBV7-9 and TRBJ2-3 gives the full variable domain: DTGVSQNPRHKITKRGQNVTFRCDPISEHNRLYWYRQTLGQGPEFLTYFQNEAQLEKSRLLSDRFSAERPKGSFSTLEIQRTEQGDSAMYLCASSLGHVPAGDTQYFGPGTRLTVL.

This chain connects TRBV5-1 to TRBJ2-3, with TRBD2 identical over 7 bases. Germline CDR1 reads SGHRS; CDR2 reads YFSETQ. The CDR3 runs to 14 residues. Unmatched junction bases numbered 4, after V lost 0 bases and J lost 6 bases. The CDR3 coding sequence is TGCGCCAGCAGCTTGGGAGCGGGGTCCGATACGCAGTATTTT. It specifies CASSLGAGSDTQYF. Together with reference TRBV5-1 and TRBJ2-3, the CDR3 gives the full variable domain: KAGVTQTPRYLIKTRGQQVTLSCSPISGHRSVSWYQQTPGQGLQFLFEYFSETQRNKGNFPGRFSGRQFSNSRSEMNVSTLELGDSALYLCASSLGAGSDTQYFGPGTRLTVL.

J is TRBJ2-7 and V is TRBV28; tentative D call: TRBD1 (5 bases). The CDR3 loop spans 16 amino acids. Germline-derived CDR1 and CDR2 are MDHEN and SYDVKM. Trimming left V 5 bases short and J 2 bases short, with 19 bases between. CDR3 nucleotide sequence: TGTGCCAGCAGTCAGAGAAAGGGGCGAGTTCCCTACGAGCAGTACTTC. Protein sequence: CASSQRKGRVPYEQYF. The full variable domain, rest sourced from reference TRBV28 and TRBJ2-7, is DVKVTQSSRYLVKRTGEKVFLECVQDMDHENMFWYRQDPGLGLRLIYFSYDVKMKEKGDIPEGYSVSREKKERFSLILESASTNQTSMYLCASSQRKGRVPYEQYFGPGTRLTVT.

This chain connects TRBV6-5 to TRBJ1-2, with 10 bases that match TRBD1. The trim removed 4 bases at V and 8 bases at J, leaving 13 bases unmatched. CDR1 and CDR2 (germline): MNHEY, SVGAGI. The CDR3 covers 16 residues. Here the CDR3 reads CASSLNDRGQSGGYTF. CDR3 coding DNA: TGTGCCAGCAGTTTGAACGACAGGGGGCAGTCGGGGGGCTACACCTTC.

CDR3 in amino acids: CASSLETQGVSTDTQYF. The CDR3, as DNA: TGCGCCAGCAGCTTGGAAACCCAGGGGGTGAGCACAGATACGCAGTATTTT. V usage is TRBV5-1 and J usage is TRBJ2-3, with TRBD1 matching over 7 bases. J lost 0 bases, V lost 0 bases, and 7 bases had no gene match. This CDR3 region has 17 residues. The V gene's germline CDR1 is SGHRS and CDR2 YFSETQ. Supplemented by reference TRBV5-1 and TRBJ2-3, the full variable domain reads KAGVTQTPRYLIKTRGQQVTLSCSPISGHRSVSWYQQTPGQGLQFLFEYFSETQRNKGNFPGRFSGRQFSNSRSEMNVSTLELGDSALYLCASSLETQGVSTDTQYFGPGTRLTVL.

In this sample, this clone turned up once. The chain has TRBV18 and TRBJ1-5; a possible D gene is TRBD1 (5 bases). V gave up 6 bases and J gave up 9 bases, with 18 bases separating them. The CDR3 loop spans 14 amino acids. Germline CDR1 KGHSH, CDR2 LQKENI. The CDR3 DNA sequence: TGTGCCAGCTCGCCTACAGGTCCCCCACGGCCCCAGCATTTT. Protein: CASSPTGPPRPQHF.

Concerning this clone itself: A read error may account for a junction end that differs from germline. The V call is TRBV20-1, the J call TRBJ2-7; the match to TRBD2 covers 11 bases. The germline CDR1 and CDR2 sequences are DFQATT and SNEGSKA (reference sequence). The CDR3 spans 10 residues. The CDR3 is CSAAGTSGNF. The CDR3 region has the DNA TGCAGTGCTGCCGGGACTAGCGGCAACTTC.

The chain's CDR3 is CASSRWGQGQGMGEKLFF. CDR3 DNA: TGCGCCAGCAGCCGCTGGGGCCAGGGACAGGGAATGGGGGAAAAACTGTTTTTT. The V and J genes are TRBV5-1 and TRBJ1-4, with 9 bases aligning to TRBD1. CDR3 length: 18 residues. The germline V gene encodes CDR1 SGHRS and CDR2 YFSETQ. V shed 4 bases and J 8 bases; nucleotides not matched to a gene: 18.

The chain combines TRBV15 with TRBJ2-7; tentative D call: TRBD1 (6 bases). This CDR3 is 14 amino acids long. Germline V gene data show CDR1 as LNHNV and CDR2 as YYDKDF (reference sequence). V shed 1 base and J shed 9 bases, with 16 bases lying between them. The CDR3 nucleotides are TGTGCCACCAGCAGAGGACAGGAGGTGGTTGGGCAGTACTTC. Its protein product is CATSRGQEVVGQYF. The variable domain in full, with the rest retrieved from reference TRBV15 and TRBJ2-7, is DAMVIQNPRYQVTQFGKPVTLSCSQTLNHNVMYWYQQKSSQAPKLLFHYYDKDFNNEADTPDNFQSRRPNTSFCFLDIRSPGLGDTAMYLCATSRGQEVVGQYFGPGTRLTVT.

The chain has TRBV20-1 and TRBJ1-2; no reliable D call. Trimming cost V 6 bases and J 8 bases, with 4 bases left between them. Per germline, CDR1 DFQATT and CDR2 SNEGSKA (reference sequence). The CDR3 runs to 8 residues. Here the CDR3 DNA reads TGCAGTGCCTACGGCTACACCTTC. Protein product: CSAYGYTF.